What follows is one T cell receptor (beta chain) and its context. The sample is drawn from a study of blood T cells in healthy people across ages. A sample-barcoded 5' primer and a J-beta primer mix were used in a second PCR of roughly 6 to 11 cycles. TCRdb fed the 5' RACE reads into MiXCR, producing one record per CDR3 protein. Here the sample spans 800,000 or so distinct CDR3 sequences, 25% being singletons. These data were also reused for a study on T cells of mothers and their children.

Sequenced material: blood. This clonotype originated in a boy between 10 and 17 years old in good health.

The CDR3 nucleotides read TGTGCCAGCAGCGAGGACACTGGGGCCAACGTCCTGACTTTC. Its translation: CASSEDTGANVLTF. The rearrangement joins TRBV7-3 to TRBJ2-6; tentative D call: TRBD1 (5 bases). The V end was cut by 5 bases, the J end by 2 bases, with 7 bases between. The CDR3 contains 14 residues. In germline, CDR1 is SGHTA, CDR2 FQGTGA.